This passage covers 15 T cell receptor beta chains from one sample sequenced in a study of T cells after yellow fever vaccination. A single record per CDR3 protein comes from TCRdb applying MiXCR to the 5' RACE reads. This table holds 200,000 to 300,000 distinct CDR3 sequences, 13% found once. The material sequenced was CD4+ T cells sorted from PBMCs, taken 45 days after the yellow fever booster vaccination. The source of these receptors is a man aged 25 to 40 who received the YFV17D yellow fever vaccine.

This clonotype was found once. The chain joins TRBV6-1 to TRBJ2-5, with D possibly matching TRBD2 (6 bases). Deletions cut 7 bases from V and 0 bases from J, with 12 bases between. The CDR3 is 14 amino acids. CDR1 and CDR2 (germline): MNHNS, SASEGT. The CDR3 DNA is TGTGCCAGCACCACGGGAGTGAACCAAGAGACCCAGTACTTC. It is translated as CASTTGVNQETQYF.

This clonotype was detected a few times. The CDR3 coding sequence is TGTGCCAGCAGTTTAGTACTAGCGGGAGGGGACGGGGAGCTGTTTTTT. Its translation is CASSLVLAGGDGELFF. J is TRBJ2-2 and V is TRBV27, with 13 bases fitting TRBD2. J was trimmed by 7 bases and V by 2 bases; bases with no gene match: 4. Germline V lookup: CDR1 MNHEY, CDR2 SMNVEV (reference sequence). The CDR3 runs 16 residues.

This clonotype was found many times. The chain recombines TRBV7-3 with TRBJ2-1, with 9 bases that match TRBD2. Unmatched junction bases numbered 3, after V lost 2 bases and J lost 4 bases. There are 15 residues in the CDR3. Germline values: CDR1 SGHTA, CDR2 FQGTGA. The CDR3 region has the DNA TGTGCCAGCAGCTTAGTAGCGGGGGATTACAATGAGCAGTTCTTC. It codes for CASSLVAGDYNEQFF.

This clonotype was counted a few times. The chain joins TRBV15 to TRBJ2-3; D might be TRBD2 (5 bases). Trimming left V 3 bases short and J 2 bases short, with 15 bases between. The CDR3 loop spans 16 amino acids. Germline CDR1 is LNHNV and CDR2 is YYDKDF (reference sequence). CDR3 loop: CATSRVSVGFTDTQYF. CDR3 nucleotide sequence: TGTGCCACCAGCAGGGTTAGCGTGGGGTTCACAGATACGCAGTATTTT.

J is TRBJ2-5 and V is TRBV12-3 or TRBV12-4, with a weak D call TRBD2 (5 bases). V lost 3 bases and J lost 3, with 8 bases in between. The CDR3 covers 13 residues. As DNA, the CDR3 is TGTGCCAGCAGTTTGGAGGCAGAAGAGACCCAGTACTTC. This translates into CASSLEAEETQYF.

The chain has TRBV5-6 and TRBJ2-5, with TRBD1 matching 7 bases. Germline CDR1 reads SGHDT; CDR2 reads YYEEEE. The CDR3 extends over 13 amino acids. V shed 3 bases and J 3 bases; nucleotides not matched to a gene: 2. Here the CDR3 DNA reads TGTGCCAGCAGCTCCGGGACAGAAGAGACCCAGTACTTC. This translates into CASSSGTEETQYF.

V gene TRBV11-2 combines with J gene TRBJ2-3; D may match TRBD1 or TRBD2 (6 bases each). Germline V gene lookup returns CDR1 SGHAT and CDR2 FQNNGV. Between the trimmed V and J ends, which lost 1 base and 8 bases, there was a span of 28 bases. The CDR3 runs to 19 residues. The CDR3 loop is CASSLGSGPGAARSGTQYF. The CDR3 nucleotides read TGTGCCAGCAGCTTAGGGTCAGGACCGGGGGCAGCTCGGTCAGGTACGCAGTATTTT.

This clonotype turned up a few times. The CDR3 protein is CASGRYVGNEQFF. The CDR3 nucleotides are TGTGCCAGCGGCCGGTACGTCGGTAATGAGCAGTTCTTC. The chain uses TRBV5-4 and TRBJ2-1; D is undetermined. The CDR3 runs to 13 residues. Germline CDR1 reads SGHNT; CDR2 reads YYREEE (reference sequence). V was shortened by 7 bases and J by 7 bases, with 15 bases between the two germline ends.

This clonotype was detected a few times. V is TRBV7-2 and J is TRBJ2-7; TRBD2 matches 10 bases. The J segment lost 4 bases and the V segment lost 6 bases, leaving 3 bases of the junction unmatched. CDR1 is SGHTA, CDR2 FQGNSA, per germline. The CDR3 length is 13 residues. CDR3 nucleotide sequence: TGTGCCAGCAGGGGACTAGCGTCGTACGAGCAGTACTTC. Its protein is CASRGLASYEQYF. Variable domain in full (rest from reference TRBV7-2 and TRBJ2-7): GAGVSQSPSNKVTEKGKDVELRCDPISGHTALYWYRQSLGQGLEFLIYFQGNSAPDKSGLPSDRFSAERTGGSVSTLTIQRTQQEDSAVYLCASRGLASYEQYFGPGTRLTVT.

This clonotype was picked up many times. The J gene is TRBJ1-1, the V gene TRBV20-1; D gene ambiguous. Per the germline V gene, CDR1 is DFQATT and CDR2 is SNEGSKA (reference sequence). CDR3 length: 10 residues. V was trimmed by 2 bases and J by 5 bases, leaving 3 bases between them. This CDR3 reads CSARSTEAFF. CDR3 coding DNA: TGCAGTGCTAGATCAACTGAAGCTTTCTTT.

The chain recombines TRBV25-1 with TRBJ2-7; TRBD2 matches at 9 bases. Germline trimming cut 6 bases from V and 3 bases from J; bases unmatched to any gene: 9. The V gene's germline CDR1 is MGHDK and CDR2 SYGVNS. This CDR3 contains 15 residues. The CDR3 sequence is CASSPSGGRGYEQYF. The CDR3 DNA is TGTGCCAGCAGCCCCTCGGGCGGGAGGGGCTACGAGCAGTACTTC.

This clonotype was recorded a few times. The rearrangement joins TRBV5-1 to TRBJ2-7, with TRBD2 matching 10 bases. V was pared by 0 bases and J by 5 bases, with 5 bases of the junction left unmatched. Germline V lookup: CDR1 SGHRS, CDR2 YFSETQ. The CDR3 consists of 15 residues. The CDR3 is CASSLAPSGRNEQYF. Here the CDR3 DNA reads TGCGCCAGCAGCTTGGCGCCTAGCGGGAGAAACGAGCAGTACTTC.

This rearrangement joins TRBV20-1 to TRBJ2-7, with a weak D call TRBD2 (6 bases). The CDR3 contains 14 residues. CDR1 DFQATT and CDR2 SNEGSKA come from the germline V gene (reference sequence). Trimming took off 0 bases at V and 6 bases at J, with 15 bases between the two ends. This chain's CDR3 is CSARDGTAPGEQYF. CDR3 in DNA: TGCAGTGCTAGAGACGGGACTGCTCCAGGCGAGCAGTACTTC.

A few counts support this clonotype. The chain combines TRBV5-6 with TRBJ1-4; D gene ambiguous. This CDR3 is 13 amino acids long. Germline loops: CDR1 SGHDT, CDR2 YYEEEE. V lost 2 bases to trimming and J lost 4 bases, with 6 bases between them. The DNA of the CDR3 is TGTGCCAGCAGCTTATTGAATAATGAAAAACTGTTTTTT. Amino acid sequence: CASSLLNNEKLFF.

This chain links TRBV7-3 with TRBJ2-1; TRBD2 matches at 11 bases. This CDR3 has 13 amino acids. Per the germline V gene, CDR1 is SGHTA and CDR2 is FQGTGA. V lost 2 bases to trimming and J lost 15 bases; unmatched junction nucleotides: 6. CDR3 coding DNA: TGTGCCAGCAGCTTACAGTTAGCGGGAGGGCTGTTCTTC. As protein: CASSLQLAGGLFF.